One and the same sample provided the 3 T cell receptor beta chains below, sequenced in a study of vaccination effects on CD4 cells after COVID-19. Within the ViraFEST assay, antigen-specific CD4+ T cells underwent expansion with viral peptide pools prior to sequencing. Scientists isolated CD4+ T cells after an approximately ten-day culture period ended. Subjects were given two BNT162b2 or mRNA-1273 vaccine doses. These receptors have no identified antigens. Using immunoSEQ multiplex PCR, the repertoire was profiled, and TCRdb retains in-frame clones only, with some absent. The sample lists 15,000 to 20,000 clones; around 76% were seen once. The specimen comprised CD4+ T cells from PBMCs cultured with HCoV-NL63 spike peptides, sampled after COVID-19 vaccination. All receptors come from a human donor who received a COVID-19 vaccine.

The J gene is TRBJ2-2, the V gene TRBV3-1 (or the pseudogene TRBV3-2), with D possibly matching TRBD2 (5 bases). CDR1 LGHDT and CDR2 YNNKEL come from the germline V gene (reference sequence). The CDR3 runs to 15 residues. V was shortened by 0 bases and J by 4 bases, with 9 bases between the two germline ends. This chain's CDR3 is CASSQDRGFTGELFF. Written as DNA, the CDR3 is TGTGCCAGCAGCCAAGATCGGGGTTTCACCGGGGAGCTGTTTTTT.

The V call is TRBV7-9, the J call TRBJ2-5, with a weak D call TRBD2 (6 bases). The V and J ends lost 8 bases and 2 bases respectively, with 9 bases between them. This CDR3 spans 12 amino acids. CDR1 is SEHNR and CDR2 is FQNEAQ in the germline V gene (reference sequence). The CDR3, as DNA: TGTGCCAGCGGGGGACTGCAAGAGACCCAGTACTTC. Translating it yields CASGGLQETQYF. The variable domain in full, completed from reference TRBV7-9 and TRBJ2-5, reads DTGVSQNPRHKITKRGQNVTFRCDPISEHNRLYWYRQTLGQGPEFLTYFQNEAQLEKSRLLSDRFSAERPKGSFSTLEIQRTEQGDSAMYLCASGGLQETQYFGPGTRLLVL.

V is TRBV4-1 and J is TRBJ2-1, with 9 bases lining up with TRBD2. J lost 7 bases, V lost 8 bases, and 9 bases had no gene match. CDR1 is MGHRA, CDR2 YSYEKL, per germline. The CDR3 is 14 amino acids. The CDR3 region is CASERSSGMNEQFF. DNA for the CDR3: TGCGCCAGCGAGCGGTCTAGCGGGATGAATGAGCAGTTCTTC.